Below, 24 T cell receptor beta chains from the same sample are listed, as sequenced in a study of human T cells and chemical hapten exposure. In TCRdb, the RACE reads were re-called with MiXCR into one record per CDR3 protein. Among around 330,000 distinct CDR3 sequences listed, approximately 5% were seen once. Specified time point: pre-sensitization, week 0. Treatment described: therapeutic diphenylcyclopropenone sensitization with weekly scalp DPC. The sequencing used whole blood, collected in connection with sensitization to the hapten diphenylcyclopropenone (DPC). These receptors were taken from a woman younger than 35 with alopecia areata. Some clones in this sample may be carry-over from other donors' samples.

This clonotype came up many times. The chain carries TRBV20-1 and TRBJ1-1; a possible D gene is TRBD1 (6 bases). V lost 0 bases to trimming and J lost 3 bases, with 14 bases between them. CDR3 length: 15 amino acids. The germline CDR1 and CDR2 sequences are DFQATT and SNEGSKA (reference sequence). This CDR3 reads CSARDPQGWHTEAFF. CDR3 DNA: TGCAGTGCTAGAGACCCGCAGGGGTGGCACACTGAAGCTTTCTTT.

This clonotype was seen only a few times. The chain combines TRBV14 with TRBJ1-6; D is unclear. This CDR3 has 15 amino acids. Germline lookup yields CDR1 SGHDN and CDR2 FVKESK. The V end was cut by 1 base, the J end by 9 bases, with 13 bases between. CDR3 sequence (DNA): TGTGCCAGCAGCCAAGGGGGATCCCGGATTTCACCCCTCCACTTT. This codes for CASSQGGSRISPLHF. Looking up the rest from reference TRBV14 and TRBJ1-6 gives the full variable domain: EAGVTQFPSHSVIEKGQTVTLRCDPISGHDNLYWYRRVMGKEIKFLLHFVKESKQDESGMPNNRFLAERTGGTYSTLKVQPAELEDSGVYFCASSQGGSRISPLHFGNGTRLTVT.

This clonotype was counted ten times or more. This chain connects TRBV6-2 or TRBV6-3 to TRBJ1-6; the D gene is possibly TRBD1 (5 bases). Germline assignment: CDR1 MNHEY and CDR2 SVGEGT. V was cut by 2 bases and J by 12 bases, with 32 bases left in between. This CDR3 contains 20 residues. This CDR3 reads CASSYEGLLTGTAGVRPLHF. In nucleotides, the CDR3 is TGTGCCAGCAGTTACGAAGGCCTTCTAACCGGGACGGCCGGTGTACGACCCCTCCACTTT.

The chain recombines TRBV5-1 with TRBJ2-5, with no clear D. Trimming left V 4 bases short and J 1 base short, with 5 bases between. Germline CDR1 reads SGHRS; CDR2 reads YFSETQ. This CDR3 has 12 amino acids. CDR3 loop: CASSLFQETQYF. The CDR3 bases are TGCGCCAGCAGCCTCTTCCAAGAGACCCAGTACTTC.

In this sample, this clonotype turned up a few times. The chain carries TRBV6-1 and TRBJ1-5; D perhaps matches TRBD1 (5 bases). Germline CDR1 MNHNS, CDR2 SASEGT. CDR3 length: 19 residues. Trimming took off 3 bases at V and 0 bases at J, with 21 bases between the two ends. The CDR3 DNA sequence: TGTGCCAGCAGTGAGGGGGATCGGGTGTTCTCCGATAGCAATCAGCCCCAGCATTTT. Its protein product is CASSEGDRVFSDSNQPQHF.

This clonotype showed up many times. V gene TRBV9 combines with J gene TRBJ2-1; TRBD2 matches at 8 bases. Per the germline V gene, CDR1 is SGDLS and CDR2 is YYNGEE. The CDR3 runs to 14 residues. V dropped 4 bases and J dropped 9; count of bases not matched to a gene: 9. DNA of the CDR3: TGTGCCAGCAGCATATATGAGGGACTAGGTGAGCAGTTCTTC. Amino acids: CASSIYEGLGEQFF. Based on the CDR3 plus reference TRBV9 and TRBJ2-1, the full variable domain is DSGVTQTPKHLITATGQRVTLRCSPRSGDLSVYWYQQSLDQGLQFLIQYYNGEERAKGNILERFSAQQFPDLHSELNLSSLELGDSALYFCASSIYEGLGEQFFGPGTRLTVL.

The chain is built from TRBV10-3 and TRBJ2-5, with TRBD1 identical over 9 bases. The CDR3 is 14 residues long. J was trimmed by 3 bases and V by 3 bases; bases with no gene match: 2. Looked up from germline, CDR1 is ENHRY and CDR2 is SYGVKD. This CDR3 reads CAISDGTGKETQYF. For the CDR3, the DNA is TGTGCCATCAGTGATGGGACAGGGAAAGAGACCCAGTACTTC.

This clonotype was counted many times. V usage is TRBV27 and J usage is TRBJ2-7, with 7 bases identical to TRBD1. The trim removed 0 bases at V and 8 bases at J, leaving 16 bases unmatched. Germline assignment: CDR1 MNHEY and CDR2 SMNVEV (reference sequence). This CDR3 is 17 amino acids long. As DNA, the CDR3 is TGTGCCAGCAGTTTATCCTCACTTGGGACAGACCCTACGAAGCAGTACTTC. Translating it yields CASSLSSLGTDPTKQYF.

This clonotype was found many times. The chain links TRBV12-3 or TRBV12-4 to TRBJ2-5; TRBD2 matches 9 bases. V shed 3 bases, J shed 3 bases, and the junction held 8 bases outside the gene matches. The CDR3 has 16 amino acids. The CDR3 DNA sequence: TGTGCCAGCAGTTTTGCTCTGCGGGGGGGAGAAGAGACCCAGTACTTC. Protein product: CASSFALRGGEETQYF.

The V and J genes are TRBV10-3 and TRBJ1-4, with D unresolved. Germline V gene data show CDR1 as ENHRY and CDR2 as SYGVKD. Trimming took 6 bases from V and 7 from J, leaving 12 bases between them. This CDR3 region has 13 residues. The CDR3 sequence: CAISAGISEKLFF. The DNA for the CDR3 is TGTGCCATCAGCGCCGGGATTAGTGAAAAACTGTTTTTT.

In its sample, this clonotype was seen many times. CDR3: CASSPNGDEQYF. CDR3 DNA sequence: TGTGCCAGCAGCCCAAACGGGGACGAGCAGTACTTC. The chain links TRBV13 to TRBJ2-7, with TRBD2 as a possible D gene (5 bases). Trimming removed 5 bases from V and 5 bases from J, with 10 bases in between. The CDR3 runs to 12 residues. Germline values: CDR1 PRHDT, CDR2 FYEKMQ (reference sequence).

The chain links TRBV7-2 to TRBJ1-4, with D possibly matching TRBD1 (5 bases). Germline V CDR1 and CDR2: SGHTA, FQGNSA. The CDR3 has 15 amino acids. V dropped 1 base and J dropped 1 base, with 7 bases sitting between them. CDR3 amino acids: CASSLGGVTNEKLFF. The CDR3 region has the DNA TGTGCCAGCAGCTTAGGGGGGGTAACTAATGAAAAACTGTTTTTT.

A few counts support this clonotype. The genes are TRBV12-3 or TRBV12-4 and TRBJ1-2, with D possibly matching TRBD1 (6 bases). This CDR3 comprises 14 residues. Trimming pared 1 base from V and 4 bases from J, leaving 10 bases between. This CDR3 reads CASSLGQEFYGYTF. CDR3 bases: TGTGCCAGCAGTTTAGGACAGGAGTTCTATGGCTACACCTTC.

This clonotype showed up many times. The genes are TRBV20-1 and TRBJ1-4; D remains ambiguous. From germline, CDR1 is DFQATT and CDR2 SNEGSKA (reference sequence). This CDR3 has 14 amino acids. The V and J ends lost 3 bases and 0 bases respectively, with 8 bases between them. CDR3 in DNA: TGCAGTGCTAGTATCGGATCAACTAATGAAAAACTGTTTTTT. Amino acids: CSASIGSTNEKLFF.

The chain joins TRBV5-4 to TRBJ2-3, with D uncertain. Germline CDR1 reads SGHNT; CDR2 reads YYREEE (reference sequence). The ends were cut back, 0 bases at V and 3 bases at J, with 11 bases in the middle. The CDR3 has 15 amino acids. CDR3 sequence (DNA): TGTGCCAGCAGCTTGGGAAATTTAGGGACAGATACGCAGTATTTT. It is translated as CASSLGNLGTDTQYF.

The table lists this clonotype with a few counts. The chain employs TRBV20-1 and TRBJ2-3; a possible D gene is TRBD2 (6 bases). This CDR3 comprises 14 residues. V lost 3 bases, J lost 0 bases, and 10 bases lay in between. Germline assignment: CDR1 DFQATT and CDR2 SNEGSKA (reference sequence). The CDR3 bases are TGCAGTGCTAGTCTTGGGACTAGCACAGATACGCAGTATTTT. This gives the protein CSASLGTSTDTQYF.

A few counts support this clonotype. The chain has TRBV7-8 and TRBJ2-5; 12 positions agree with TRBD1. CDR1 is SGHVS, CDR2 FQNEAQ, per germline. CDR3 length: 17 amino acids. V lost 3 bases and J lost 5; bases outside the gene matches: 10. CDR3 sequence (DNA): TGTGCCAGCAGCTTTTGGGGACAGGGGGCGCGTATGGAGACCCAGTACTTC. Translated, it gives CASSFWGQGARMETQYF.

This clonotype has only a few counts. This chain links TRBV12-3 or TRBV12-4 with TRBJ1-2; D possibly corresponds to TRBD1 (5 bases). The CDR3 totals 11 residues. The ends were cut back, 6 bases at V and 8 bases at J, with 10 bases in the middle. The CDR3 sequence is CASSPGFGYTF. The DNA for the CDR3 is TGTGCCAGCAGCCCAGGGTTCGGCTACACCTTC.

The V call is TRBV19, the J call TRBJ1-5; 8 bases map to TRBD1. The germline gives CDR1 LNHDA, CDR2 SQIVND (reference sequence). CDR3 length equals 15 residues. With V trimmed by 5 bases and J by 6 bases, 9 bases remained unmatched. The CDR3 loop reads CASSFTGGQVQPQHF. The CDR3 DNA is TGTGCCAGTAGTTTTACAGGGGGGCAGGTTCAGCCCCAGCATTTT.

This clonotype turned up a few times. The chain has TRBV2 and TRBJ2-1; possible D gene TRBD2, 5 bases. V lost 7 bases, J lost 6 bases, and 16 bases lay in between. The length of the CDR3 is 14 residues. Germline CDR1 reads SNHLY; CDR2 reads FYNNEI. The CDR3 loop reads CASIGLRGRNEQFF. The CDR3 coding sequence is TGTGCCAGCATTGGACTCCGGGGTCGCAATGAGCAGTTCTTC.

The CDR3: CASSLEGNRGDGTAEAFF. Here the CDR3 DNA reads TGTGCCAGCAGCTTAGAAGGGAATCGGGGGGATGGAACTGCTGAAGCTTTCTTT. This chain links TRBV7-9 with TRBJ1-1, with TRBD1 as a possible D gene (5 bases). Germline-derived CDR1 and CDR2 are SEHNR and FQNEAQ (reference sequence). Trimming removed 1 base from V and 6 bases from J, with 24 bases in between. The CDR3 consists of 18 residues.

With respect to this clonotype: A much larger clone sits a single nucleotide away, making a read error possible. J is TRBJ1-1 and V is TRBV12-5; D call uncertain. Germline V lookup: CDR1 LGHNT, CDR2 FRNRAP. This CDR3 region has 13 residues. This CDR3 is CASGKEAPLGALF. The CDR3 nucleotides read TGTGCTAGTGGAAAAGAGGCACCTTTAGGCGCTTTATTT.

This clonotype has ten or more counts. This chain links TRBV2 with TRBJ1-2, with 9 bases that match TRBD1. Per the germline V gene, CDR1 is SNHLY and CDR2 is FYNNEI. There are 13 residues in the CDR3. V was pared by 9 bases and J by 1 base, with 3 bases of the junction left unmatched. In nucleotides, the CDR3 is TGTGCCAGGGGACAGGGAAATAACTATGGCTACACCTTC. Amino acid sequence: CARGQGNNYGYTF.

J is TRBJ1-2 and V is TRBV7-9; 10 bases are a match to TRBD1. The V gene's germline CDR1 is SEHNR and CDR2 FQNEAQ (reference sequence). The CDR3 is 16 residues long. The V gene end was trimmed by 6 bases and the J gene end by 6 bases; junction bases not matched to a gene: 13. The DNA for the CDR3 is TGTGCCAGCAGACCGCCCCCGGGACAGGGGTACGATGGCTACACCTTC. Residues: CASRPPPGQGYDGYTF.